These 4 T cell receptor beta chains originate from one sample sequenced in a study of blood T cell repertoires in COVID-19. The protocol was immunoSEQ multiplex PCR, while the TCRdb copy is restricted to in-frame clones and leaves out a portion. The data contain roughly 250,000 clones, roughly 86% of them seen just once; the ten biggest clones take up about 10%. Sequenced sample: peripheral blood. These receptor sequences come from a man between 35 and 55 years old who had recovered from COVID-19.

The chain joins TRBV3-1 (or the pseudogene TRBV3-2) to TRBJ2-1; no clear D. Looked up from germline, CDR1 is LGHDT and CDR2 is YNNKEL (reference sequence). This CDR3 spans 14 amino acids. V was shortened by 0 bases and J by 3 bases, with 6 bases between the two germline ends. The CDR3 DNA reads TGTGCCAGCAGCCAAGAGGGCAGCTACAATGAGCAGTTCTTC. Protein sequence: CASSQEGSYNEQFF.

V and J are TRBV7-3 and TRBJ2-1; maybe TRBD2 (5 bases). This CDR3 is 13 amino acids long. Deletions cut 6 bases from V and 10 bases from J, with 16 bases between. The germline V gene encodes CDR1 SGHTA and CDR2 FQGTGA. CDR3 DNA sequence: TGTGCCAGCAGTCTCCTGAGCGGTCGGGAGCAGTTCTTC. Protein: CASSLLSGREQFF.

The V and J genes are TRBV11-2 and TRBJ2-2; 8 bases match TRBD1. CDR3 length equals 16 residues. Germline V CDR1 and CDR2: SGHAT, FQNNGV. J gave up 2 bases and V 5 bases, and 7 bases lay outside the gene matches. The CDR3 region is CASSTGQGGNTGELFF. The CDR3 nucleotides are TGTGCCAGCAGCACAGGACAGGGCGGTAACACCGGGGAGCTGTTTTTT.

CDR3 coding DNA: TGTGCCAGCAGCACCCTAGCGGGAGGTTCCTCGGTGCAGTACTTC. Its translation is CASSTLAGGSSVQYF. The chain has TRBV6-2 or TRBV6-3 and TRBJ2-7; 11 bases agree with TRBD2. The CDR3 spans 15 residues. Germline trimming cut 6 bases from V and 9 bases from J; bases unmatched to any gene: 13. CDR1 and CDR2 from the germline V gene are MNHEY and SVGEGT.